This T cell receptor (beta chain) came from a study of human T cells and chemical hapten exposure. The study's findings and limits: The number of TCRs above 1 in 1000 frequency did not change after DPC sensitization.

Original analysis: Counts of TCRs in each sample centred on a median of about 95,000 and extended from about 24,000 to 680,000. TCRdb called the RACE reads again in MiXCR, with one record for every CDR3 protein. V and J calls and clone size were set by TCRdb, not the authors. The sample lists approximately 81,000 distinct CDR3 sequences, about 8.6% occurring once. In its sample, this clonotype was seen a few times. Its target is not known. The time point denotes: healthy volunteer bleed at 6 weeks. Total RNA was isolated from unfractionated whole blood. The CDR3 totals 16 residues. Germline V gene lookup returns CDR1 MNHNY and CDR2 SVGAGI (reference sequence). V was trimmed by 6 bases and J by 4 bases, leaving 18 bases between them.

The TCR was taken from a male donor in good health. Some clones in this sample may be carry-over from other donors' samples. The chain uses TRBV6-6 and TRBJ2-2, with unresolved D. Source material: whole blood. CDR3 region: CASSPIARATTGELFF. CDR3 sequence (DNA): TGTGCCAGCAGCCCGATTGCCCGGGCCACCACCGGGGAGCTGTTTTTT.